This T cell receptor (beta chain) was sequenced during a study of blood T cell repertoires in COVID-19. At the level of the study: T cells, B-cell-depleted T cells, or PBMCs supplied cDNA or gDNA.

This CDR3 has 13 amino acids. The V gene end was trimmed by 8 bases and the J gene end by 2 bases; junction bases not matched to a gene: 3. In germline, CDR1 is MDHEN, CDR2 SYDVKM. In the original analysis: The authors estimated nucleated cell counts from reference gene primer amplification. Measured with immunoSEQ multiplex PCR; TCRdb has only the in-frame clones, and not every one. For V, J and clone size, that table is used; D and trimming come from the DNA. The sample yields 150,000 to 180,000 clones, approximately 83% seen once. The TCR comes from a woman aged 55-70 years with acute or convalescent COVID-19. This sequence joins TRBV28 and TRBJ1-5; 7 positions match TRBD1. The sample taken for sequencing was peripheral blood. DNA of the CDR3: TGTGCCAGCGAGACAGGGCGCAATCAGCCCCAGCATTTT. Translating it yields CASETGRNQPQHF.